These 2 T cell receptor beta chains came from one sample sequenced in a study of cytomegalovirus exposure and HLA in healthy donors. 13 Jbeta primers and 60 Vbeta primers were used for the PCR. Clones were sequenced by immunoSEQ multiplex PCR, and TCRdb holds only the in-frame ones, with some missing. This sample yields around 150,000 clones, of which around 80% are seen a single time; around 6.3% belongs to the top ten. Material for sequencing was PBMCs. The receptors were gathered from a man aged 40-49 years in good health and CMV-seropositive.

This chain joins TRBV6-5 and TRBJ2-5, with D tentatively TRBD2 (6 bases). The CDR3 has 14 amino acids. The germline CDR1 and CDR2 sequences are MNHEY and SVGAGI. The ends were cut back, 6 bases at V and 1 base at J, with 12 bases in the middle. CDR3 sequence: CASSRGTPQETQYF. DNA for the CDR3: TGTGCCAGCAGCCGTGGGACTCCCCAAGAGACCCAGTACTTC.

CDR3 nucleotide sequence: TGCGCCAGCAGCCCGACAGGGGGGACTCAGCCCCAGCATTTT. This encodes CASSPTGGTQPQHF. This rearrangement joins TRBV4-1 to TRBJ1-5; 9 nucleotides line up with TRBD1. CDR1 and CDR2 (germline): MGHRA, YSYEKL. The trim removed 4 bases at V and 6 bases at J, leaving 4 bases unmatched. This CDR3 spans 14 amino acids.